This T cell receptor (beta chain) was captured in a study of Graves' ophthalmopathy and Graves' hyperthyroidism. Study-wide results and limits: Blood also carried most expanded thyroid clonotypes exceeding 0.001 frequency.

About this clonotype: Antigen: not known.

Ophthalmopathy was moderately-to-severely active, CAS at least 3, NOSPECS at least 4, lasting under 3 months. J was trimmed by 3 bases and V by 5 bases; bases with no gene match: 6. The V gene's germline CDR1 is ENHRY and CDR2 SYGVKD. CDR3 length equals 14 residues. The study amplified TCR beta CDR3 regions using RNA transcripts. RT-PCR was first run with HTBI primers, then multiplex PCR in a second round. In TCRdb, the multiplex PCR reads were re-called with MiXCR into one record per CDR3 protein. Among over 12,000 distinct CDR3 sequences listed, about 50% were seen once. This chain connects TRBV10-3 to TRBJ1-1, with 7 nucleotides matching TRBD1. The sample consisted of peripheral blood. This TCR was recovered from a young woman with Graves' ophthalmopathy. This CDR3 reads CAISTDREDTEAFF. The CDR3 coding sequence is TGTGCCATCAGTACTGACAGGGAGGACACTGAAGCTTTCTTT.